This T cell receptor beta chain comes out of a study of graft-versus-host responses after intestinal transplantation. Study-wide background: The transplants performed in recipients were multivisceral, liver-intestinal, or isolated intestinal. Induction using anti-thymocyte globulin, followed by tacrolimus and steroids for approximately 3 years, was given to all recipients.

General study results and limits: Clonal ratios of graft-versus-host to host-versus-graft in allografts were high for patients exhibiting graft-donor T cell macrochimerism.

On this clone itself: Its antigen is as yet unknown.

V shed 4 bases and J 0 bases; nucleotides not matched to a gene: 1. This CDR3 spans 16 amino acids. Germline CDR1 is ENHRY and CDR2 is SYGVKD. Sequencing used immunoSEQ multiplex PCR; TCRdb keeps in-frame clones, though not all of them. The sample lists tens of thousands of clones, 75% to 95% occurring once. The sample in question was PBMCs, obtained 524 days after transplant. This chain links TRBV10-3 with TRBJ2-1; 12 bases fit TRBD2. The receptor comes from a human patient who received an intestinal transplant, so some T cells may come from the graft donor. This chain's CDR3 is CAISVTSGSSYNEQFF. CDR3 DNA sequence: TGTGCCATCAGTGTGACTAGCGGGAGCTCCTACAATGAGCAGTTCTTC.